The 13 T cell receptor beta chains below come from one sample, sequenced in a study of blood T cell repertoires in COVID-19. Libraries were prepared by immunoSEQ multiplex PCR; TCRdb keeps only in-frame clonotypes and omits some of them. The top ten hold roughly 3.1% of the sample, which has hundreds of thousands of clones, about 88% seen once. Input material: peripheral blood. These receptors were obtained from a human donor in a cohort sampled during active COVID-19.

The chain carries TRBV7-9 and TRBJ2-1; 7 bases agree with TRBD2. V dropped 1 base and J dropped 4; count of bases not matched to a gene: 4. CDR1 and CDR2 from the germline V gene are SEHNR and FQNEAQ (reference sequence). CDR3 size: 15 residues. The DNA of the CDR3 is TGTGCCAGCAGCTTAGGCGGGAGTGGGTACAATGAGCAGTTCTTC. This sequence encodes CASSLGGSGYNEQFF.

The rearrangement joins TRBV28 to TRBJ2-7; D may be TRBD1 (5 bases). Per the germline V gene, CDR1 is MDHEN and CDR2 is SYDVKM. The CDR3 is 14 amino acids. Between the trimmed V and J ends, which lost 5 bases and 1 base, there was a span of 12 bases. The CDR3 DNA reads as TGTGCCAGCAGTACCCCACAGGAATCCTACGAGCAGTACTTC. Amino acid sequence: CASSTPQESYEQYF.

DNA for the CDR3: TGTGCCAGCAGCCCCGGAGGATACAGGGGGTACAATGAGCAGTTCTTC. This translates into CASSPGGYRGYNEQFF. J is TRBJ2-1 and V is TRBV28; 8 positions agree with TRBD1. The CDR3 totals 16 residues. From germline, CDR1 is MDHEN and CDR2 SYDVKM. V lost 6 bases and J lost 4; bases outside the gene matches: 11.

The chain carries TRBV30 and TRBJ2-7; 7 bases line up with TRBD2. J gave up 2 bases and V 3 bases, and 10 bases lay outside the gene matches. The CDR3 runs to 15 residues. CDR1 is GTSNPN, CDR2 SVGIG, per germline (reference sequence). CDR3 sequence reads: CAWRSPGGPTYEQYF. CDR3 coding DNA: TGTGCCTGGAGGTCTCCGGGGGGACCCACCTACGAGCAGTACTTC.

This clone was seen a single time. V gene TRBV2 combines with J gene TRBJ1-1; 7 bases are a match to TRBD1. Looked up from germline, CDR1 is SNHLY and CDR2 is FYNNEI. The CDR3 spans 15 residues. J was trimmed by 1 base and V by 4 bases; bases with no gene match: 6. CDR3 in amino acids: CASSVGGTANTEAFF. For the CDR3, the DNA is TGTGCCAGCAGTGTTGGTGGGACAGCGAACACTGAAGCTTTCTTT. Full variable domain (rest looked up from reference TRBV2 and TRBJ1-1): EPEVTQTPSHQVTQMGQEVILRCVPISNHLYFYWYRQILGQKVEFLVSFYNNEISEKSEIFDDQFSVERPDGSNFTLKIRSTKLEDSAMYFCASSVGGTANTEAFFGQGTRLTVV.

The chain joins TRBV7-9 to TRBJ2-2; D is perhaps TRBD1 (5 bases). Germline V gene sequence: CDR1 SEHNR, CDR2 FQNEAQ (reference sequence). The V gene lost 1 base and the J gene lost 3 bases, with 6 bases spanning the gap. The CDR3 runs 14 residues. The CDR3 DNA reads as TGTGCCAGCAGCTTAGACAGGTACACCGGGGAGCTGTTTTTT. Translating gives CASSLDRYTGELFF.

V usage is TRBV6-1 and J usage is TRBJ1-4, with TRBD1 matching 10 bases. From germline, CDR1 is MNHNS and CDR2 SASEGT. This CDR3 has 16 amino acids. Trimming cost V 4 bases and J 7 bases; bases outside gene matches: 9. This chain's CDR3 is CASSGHIGTGAEKLFF. CDR3 DNA sequence: TGTGCCAGCAGTGGCCACATTGGGACAGGGGCTGAAAAACTGTTTTTT.

The rearrangement joins TRBV5-1 to TRBJ2-7; tentatively, D is TRBD1 (6 bases). V dropped 0 bases and J dropped 3 bases, with 13 bases sitting between them. Germline assignment: CDR1 SGHRS and CDR2 YFSETQ. The CDR3 runs 15 residues. The CDR3 coding sequence is TGCGCCAGCAGCTTGGGGCTTGGACAGATCTACGAGCAGTACTTC. It specifies CASSLGLGQIYEQYF.

This sequence joins TRBV7-9 and TRBJ2-3; TRBD1 is a possible D gene (5 bases). Per germline, CDR1 SEHNR and CDR2 FQNEAQ (reference sequence). This CDR3 has 18 amino acids. The ends were cut back, 2 bases at V and 14 bases at J, with 32 bases in the middle. In DNA form, the CDR3 reads TGTGCCAGCAGCTTAAGTGGGGCAGTTCGCGTCTTCGGTTCAATGGGGTATTTT. This translates into CASSLSGAVRVFGSMGYF.

This sequence joins TRBV5-8 and TRBJ2-1; weak D call: TRBD2 (5 bases). CDR3 length: 15 amino acids. CDR1 and CDR2 from the germline V gene are SGHTS and YDEGEE. The ends were cut back, 1 base at V and 4 bases at J, with 12 bases in the middle. The CDR3 loop reads CASSLRRGIYNEQFF. In DNA form, the CDR3 reads TGTGCCAGCAGCTTGAGACGAGGGATATACAATGAGCAGTTCTTC. The complete variable domain, with remaining parts taken from reference TRBV5-8 and TRBJ2-1, reads EAGVTQSPTHLIKTRGQQATLRCSPISGHTSVYWYQQALGLGLQFLLWYDEGEERNRGNFPPRFSGRQFPNYSSELNVNALELEDSALYLCASSLRRGIYNEQFFGPGTRLTVL.

The chain uses TRBV2 and TRBJ1-2; D call uncertain. Trimming pared 8 bases from V and 8 bases from J, leaving 21 bases between. CDR1 is SNHLY, CDR2 FYNNEI, per germline. The CDR3 has 14 amino acids. CDR3 sequence (DNA): TGTGCCAGCGATGCCCTGCGGAGGGCGGGAGGCTACACCTTC. Residues: CASDALRRAGGYTF.

The V call is TRBV5-4, the J call TRBJ2-1; TRBD2 agrees at 10 bases. With 4 bases clipped from V and 2 bases from J, the junction kept 6 bases outside the gene matches. Germline CDR1 reads SGHNT; CDR2 reads YYREEE (reference sequence). The CDR3 is 16 residues long. This CDR3 is CASSGIAGGTYNEQFF. The CDR3 DNA reads TGTGCCAGCAGCGGTATAGCGGGAGGTACCTACAATGAGCAGTTCTTC.

The V and J genes are TRBV7-8 and TRBJ2-5; 7 positions match TRBD2. The CDR3 spans 16 residues. Germline V gene data show CDR1 as SGHVS and CDR2 as FQNEAQ. V was pared by 1 base and J by 5 bases, with 10 bases of the junction left unmatched. The CDR3 nucleotides read TGTGCCAGCAGCTTAGGTGTCGGGACTATGCAGGAGACCCAGTACTTC. As protein: CASSLGVGTMQETQYF.